These 20 T cell receptor beta chains came from one sample sequenced in a study of blood T cell repertoires in COVID-19. Assay: immunoSEQ multiplex PCR; the TCRdb copy retains only in-frame clones and omits some. Of more than 85,000 clones in the sample, nearly 90% are singletons; the top ten hold approximately 4.8%. The source material was peripheral blood. These receptors were taken from a human donor in a cohort sampled during active COVID-19.

V gene TRBV5-1 combines with J gene TRBJ2-1; D not certain. The germline V gene has CDR1 SGHRS and CDR2 YFSETQ. The CDR3 sequence is 15 residues long. V lost 4 bases to trimming and J lost 4 bases, with 15 bases between them. The chain's CDR3 is CASSTGPSIYNEQFF. The CDR3 DNA reads TGCGCCAGCAGCACCGGTCCCTCAATTTACAATGAGCAGTTCTTC.

The genes are TRBV30 and TRBJ1-2, with 7 bases identical to TRBD1. There are 15 residues in the CDR3. In germline, CDR1 is GTSNPN, CDR2 SVGIG (reference sequence). Trimming at V came to 3 bases and at J to 2 bases, leaving 9 bases not matched to a gene. CDR3: CAWRTTGTANYGYTF. Here the CDR3 DNA reads TGTGCCTGGAGGACGACAGGGACAGCAAACTATGGCTACACCTTC.

The chain recombines TRBV9 with TRBJ2-7; tentative D call: TRBD1 (6 bases). The germline gives CDR1 SGDLS, CDR2 YYNGEE. V gave up 0 bases and J gave up 7 bases, with 8 bases separating them. The CDR3 length is 12 residues. The CDR3 reads CASSVVGGEQYF. CDR3 DNA: TGTGCCAGCAGCGTAGTAGGGGGTGAGCAGTACTTC.

The chain carries TRBV6-5 and TRBJ2-1, with D tentatively TRBD2 (6 bases). Trimming removed 2 bases at V and 4 bases at J, with 12 bases between. CDR1 is MNHEY and CDR2 is SVGAGI in the germline V gene. CDR3 length: 15 amino acids. This chain's CDR3 is CASSYRRVGYNEQFF. DNA for the CDR3: TGTGCCAGCAGTTACCGGAGGGTGGGATACAATGAGCAGTTCTTC.

The V and J genes are TRBV15 and TRBJ1-3, with a tentative D call TRBD1 (6 bases). The length of the CDR3 is 17 residues. Germline CDR1 is LNHNV and CDR2 is YYDKDF (reference sequence). The V end lost 3 bases, the J end lost 0 bases, and 15 bases lay between the germline ends. The CDR3 DNA sequence: TGTGCCACCAGCAGGAACCAGGGGTCTGGCTCTGGAAACACCATATATTTT. Its translation: CATSRNQGSGSGNTIYF.

This chain joins TRBV5-1 and TRBJ2-5; weak D call: TRBD1 (6 bases). Between the trimmed V and J ends, which lost 4 bases and 5 bases, there was a span of 18 bases. This CDR3 is built from 15 residues. The V gene's germline CDR1 is SGHRS and CDR2 YFSETQ. CDR3 nucleotides: TGCGCCAGCAGCAAGAACATCCCCAGGGGTGAGACCCAGTACTTC. It encodes CASSKNIPRGETQYF.

In its sample, this clone was seen once. The chain combines TRBV11-3 with TRBJ2-1; D is unresolved. Germline V gives CDR1 SGHNT, CDR2 YENEEA. CDR3 length equals 13 residues. The V end was cut by 1 base, the J end by 6 bases, with 7 bases between. The CDR3 spells CASSLAGSNEQFF. Here the CDR3 DNA reads TGTGCCAGCAGCTTAGCTGGCTCCAATGAGCAGTTCTTC.

This clone was picked up one time. The chain is built from TRBV10-2 and TRBJ2-7; 8 positions agree with TRBD2. The CDR3 length is 12 residues. Per the germline V gene, CDR1 is WSHSY and CDR2 is SAAADI. V lost 8 bases, J lost 3 bases, and 3 bases stayed unmatched. The CDR3 region is CASGLALYEQYF. The CDR3 DNA reads TGCGCCAGCGGACTAGCACTCTACGAGCAGTACTTC.

As to this clone: Other nucleotide sequences in the sample specify the same CDR3. CDR3 DNA sequence: TGTGCCAGCAGCCCCGGACTAGCGGGGGGACGTGAGCAGTACTTC. Amino acid sequence: CASSPGLAGGREQYF. The rearrangement links TRBV7-3 to TRBJ2-7; 14 bases agree with TRBD2. Germline V gives CDR1 SGHTA, CDR2 FQGTGA. The trim removed 5 bases at V and 7 bases at J, leaving 7 bases unmatched. The CDR3 covers 15 residues.

The V gene is TRBV28, the J gene TRBJ2-5; D remains ambiguous. Trimming took off 3 bases at V and 0 bases at J, with 8 bases between the two ends. The CDR3 sequence is 14 residues long. The V gene's germline CDR1 is MDHEN and CDR2 SYDVKM. In DNA form, the CDR3 reads TGTGCCAGCAGTTTTGGCGGCCACCAAGAGACCCAGTACTTC. Translated: CASSFGGHQETQYF.

The rearrangement uses TRBV9 and TRBJ2-1; D is perhaps TRBD1 (6 bases). The CDR3 extends over 15 amino acids. Germline loops: CDR1 SGDLS, CDR2 YYNGEE. V lost 2 bases, J lost 2 bases, and 11 bases lay in between. CDR3 residues: CASSVTGLTYNEQFF. In nucleotides, the CDR3 is TGTGCCAGCAGCGTTACAGGGCTGACCTACAATGAGCAGTTCTTC.

Written as DNA, the CDR3 is TGTGCCTGGAGTGTAAAAGGGGGAAGGAACACTGAAGCTTTCTTT. Its protein is CAWSVKGGRNTEAFF. This chain connects TRBV30 to TRBJ1-1, with D maybe TRBD1 (6 bases). The CDR3 has 15 amino acids. With 0 bases removed from V and 1 base from J, the gap between germline ends came to 12 bases. From germline, CDR1 is GTSNPN and CDR2 SVGIG (reference sequence).

This chain uses TRBV7-2 with TRBJ2-7; the D is unclear. In germline, CDR1 is SGHTA, CDR2 FQGNSA. Deletions cut 8 bases from V and 0 bases from J, with 8 bases between. The CDR3 is 12 residues long. The CDR3 loop reads CASGYSSYEQYF. Written as DNA, the CDR3 is TGTGCCAGCGGCTACAGCTCCTACGAGCAGTACTTC.

The V call is TRBV28, the J call TRBJ2-1; TRBD1 matches 7 bases. V lost 7 bases and J lost 10; bases outside the gene matches: 10. The CDR3 length is 13 residues. CDR1 and CDR2 from the germline V gene are MDHEN and SYDVKM. DNA of the CDR3: TGTGCCAGCATCGAGGGACAGTTGAAGGAGCAGTTCTTC. It is translated as CASIEGQLKEQFF.

The V and J genes are TRBV30 and TRBJ1-5; D possibly corresponds to TRBD1 (5 bases). The germline CDR1 and CDR2 sequences are GTSNPN and SVGIG (reference sequence). The length of the CDR3 is 13 residues. Trimming removed 1 base from V and 6 bases from J, with 10 bases in between. The CDR3 DNA follows: TGTGCCTGGAGTGGCGGGGGGGGTCAGCCCCAGCATTTT. It translates to CAWSGGGGQPQHF.

The V and J genes are TRBV11-2 and TRBJ1-2, with TRBD1 identical over 11 bases. This CDR3 spans 15 amino acids. J was trimmed by 2 bases and V by 6 bases; bases with no gene match: 5. The V gene's germline CDR1 is SGHAT and CDR2 FQNNGV. CDR3 loop: CASSDRDRGNYGYTF. As DNA, the CDR3 is TGTGCCAGCAGTGATCGGGACAGGGGGAACTATGGCTACACCTTC.

V usage is TRBV20-1 and J usage is TRBJ1-4; 8 bases are shared with TRBD1. Germline V lookup: CDR1 DFQATT, CDR2 SNEGSKA (reference sequence). The J segment lost 12 bases and the V segment lost 6 bases, leaving 6 bases of the junction unmatched. The CDR3 extends over 11 amino acids. The CDR3 loop is CSAIGTGQLFF. The CDR3 nucleotides read TGCAGTGCCATCGGGACAGGTCAACTGTTTTTT.

CDR3 amino acids: CAIHSGRWANVLTF. Written as DNA, the CDR3 is TGTGCCATCCATAGCGGGAGATGGGCCAACGTCCTGACTTTC. The chain uses TRBV28 and TRBJ2-6; the match to TRBD2 covers 9 bases. The junction had 6 bases not matched to a gene; V was cut back by 10 bases and J by 5 bases. The CDR3 totals 14 residues. Germline loops: CDR1 MDHEN, CDR2 SYDVKM.

The rearrangement uses TRBV18 and TRBJ1-1; no clear D gene. The CDR3 has 13 amino acids. Trimming stripped 6 bases from V and 2 bases from J, with 10 bases between. Germline CDR1 is KGHSH and CDR2 is LQKENI. The DNA for the CDR3 is TGTGCCAGCTCGGAGGGTGGTAACACTGAAGCTTTCTTT. This codes for CASSEGGNTEAFF.

This clone was counted ten times or more. The rearrangement joins TRBV5-5 to TRBJ2-1; D ambiguous. The V gene lost 2 bases and the J gene lost 5 bases, with 8 bases spanning the gap. The germline V gene has CDR1 SGHKS and CDR2 YYEKEE (reference sequence). The CDR3 runs to 13 residues. DNA of the CDR3: TGTGCCAGCAGCTTACTACCCGACAATGAGCAGTTCTTC. Its protein is CASSLLPDNEQFF.